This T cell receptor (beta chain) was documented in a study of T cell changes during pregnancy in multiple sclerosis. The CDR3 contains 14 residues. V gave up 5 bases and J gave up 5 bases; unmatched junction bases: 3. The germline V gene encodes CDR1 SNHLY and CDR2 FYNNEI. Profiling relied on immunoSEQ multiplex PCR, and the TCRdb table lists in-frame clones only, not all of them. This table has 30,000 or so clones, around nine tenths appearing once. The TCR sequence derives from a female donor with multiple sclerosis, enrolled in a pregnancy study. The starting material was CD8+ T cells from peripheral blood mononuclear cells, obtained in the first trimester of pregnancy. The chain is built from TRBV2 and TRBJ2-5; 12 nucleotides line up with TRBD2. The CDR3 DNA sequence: TGTGCCAGCAGTTCCGGGACTAGCGGGGAGACCCAGTACTTC. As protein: CASSSGTSGETQYF.